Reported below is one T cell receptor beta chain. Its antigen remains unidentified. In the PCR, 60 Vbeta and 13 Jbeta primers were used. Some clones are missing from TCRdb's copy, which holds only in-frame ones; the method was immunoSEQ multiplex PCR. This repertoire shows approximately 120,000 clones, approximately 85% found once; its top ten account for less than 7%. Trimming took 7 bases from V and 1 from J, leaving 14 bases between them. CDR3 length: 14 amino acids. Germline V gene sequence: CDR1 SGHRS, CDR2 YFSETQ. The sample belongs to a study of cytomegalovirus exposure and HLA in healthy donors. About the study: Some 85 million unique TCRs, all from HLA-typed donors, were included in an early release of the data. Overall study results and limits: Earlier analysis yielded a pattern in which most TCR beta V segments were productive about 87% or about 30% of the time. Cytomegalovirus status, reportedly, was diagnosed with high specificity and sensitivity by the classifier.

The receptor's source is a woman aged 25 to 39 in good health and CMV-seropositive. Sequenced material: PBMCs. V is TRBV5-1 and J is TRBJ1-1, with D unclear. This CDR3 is CASGRGQGNTEAFF. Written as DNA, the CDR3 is TGCGCCAGCGGCCGCGGGCAAGGGAACACTGAAGCTTTCTTT.